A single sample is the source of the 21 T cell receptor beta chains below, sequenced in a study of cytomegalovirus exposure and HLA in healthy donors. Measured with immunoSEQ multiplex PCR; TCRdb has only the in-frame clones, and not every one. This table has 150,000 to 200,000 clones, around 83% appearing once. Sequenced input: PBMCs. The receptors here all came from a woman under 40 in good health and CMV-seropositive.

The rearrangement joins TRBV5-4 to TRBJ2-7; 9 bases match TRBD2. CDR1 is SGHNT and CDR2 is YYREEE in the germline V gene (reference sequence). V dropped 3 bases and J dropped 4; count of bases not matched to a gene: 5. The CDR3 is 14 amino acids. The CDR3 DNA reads TGTGCCAGCAGCTCGGGACTAGCAGGTTACGAGCAGTACTTC. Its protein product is CASSSGLAGYEQYF. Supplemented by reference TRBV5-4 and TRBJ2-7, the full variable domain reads ETGVTQSPTHLIKTRGQQVTLRCSSQSGHNTVSWYQQALGQGPQFIFQYYREEENGRGNFPPRFSGLQFPNYSSELNVNALELDDSALYLCASSSGLAGYEQYFGPGTRLTVT.

CDR3 amino acids: CASSQGLVSNEQFF. The CDR3, as DNA: TGTGCCAGCAGCCAGGGACTAGTGTCCAATGAGCAGTTCTTC. The rearrangement uses TRBV11-3 and TRBJ2-1; 8 bases are a match to TRBD2. This CDR3 spans 14 amino acids. Trimming took 5 bases from V and 6 from J; bases not matched to a gene: 6. CDR1 is SGHNT, CDR2 YENEEA, per germline. The whole variable domain, remainder taken from reference TRBV11-3 and TRBJ2-1, is EAGVVQSPRYKIIEKKQPVAFWCNPISGHNTLYWYLQNLGQGPELLIRYENEEAVDDSQLPKDRFSAERLKGVDSTLKIQPAELGDSAVYLCASSQGLVSNEQFFGPGTRLTVL.

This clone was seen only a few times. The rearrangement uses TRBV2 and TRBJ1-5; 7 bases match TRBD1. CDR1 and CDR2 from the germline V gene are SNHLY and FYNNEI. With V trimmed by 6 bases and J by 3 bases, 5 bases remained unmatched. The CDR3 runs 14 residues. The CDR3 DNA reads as TGTGCCAGCAGGGCAGGGGGTTACAATCAGCCCCAGCATTTT. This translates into CASRAGGYNQPQHF.

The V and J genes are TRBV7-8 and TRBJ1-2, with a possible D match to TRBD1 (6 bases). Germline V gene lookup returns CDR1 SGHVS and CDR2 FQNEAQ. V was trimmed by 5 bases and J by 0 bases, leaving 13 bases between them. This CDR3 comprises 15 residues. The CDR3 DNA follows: TGTGCCAGCAGCATACAGGGAAGTCCTAACTATGGCTACACCTTC. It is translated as CASSIQGSPNYGYTF.

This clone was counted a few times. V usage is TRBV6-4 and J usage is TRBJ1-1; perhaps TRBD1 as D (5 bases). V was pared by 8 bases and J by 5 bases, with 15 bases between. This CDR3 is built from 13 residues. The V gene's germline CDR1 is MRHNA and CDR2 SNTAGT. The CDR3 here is CASVPGEGTEAFF. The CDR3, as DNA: TGTGCCAGCGTCCCGGGGGAGGGGACTGAAGCTTTCTTT.

Here the CDR3 DNA reads TGTGCCTGGAGTCCAACAGGGGGACCCACAGATACGCAGTATTTT. Translating gives CAWSPTGGPTDTQYF. The chain has TRBV30 and TRBJ2-3; TRBD1 matches 8 bases. From germline, CDR1 is GTSNPN and CDR2 SVGIG (reference sequence). This CDR3 is built from 15 residues. The V gene end was trimmed by 2 bases and the J gene end by 2 bases; junction bases not matched to a gene: 6.

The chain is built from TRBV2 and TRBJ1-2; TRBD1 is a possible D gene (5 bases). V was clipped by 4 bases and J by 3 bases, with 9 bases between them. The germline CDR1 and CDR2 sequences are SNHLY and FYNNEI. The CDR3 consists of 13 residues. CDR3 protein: CASSVEGDYGYTF. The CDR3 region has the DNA TGTGCCAGCAGTGTAGAAGGGGACTATGGCTACACCTTC.

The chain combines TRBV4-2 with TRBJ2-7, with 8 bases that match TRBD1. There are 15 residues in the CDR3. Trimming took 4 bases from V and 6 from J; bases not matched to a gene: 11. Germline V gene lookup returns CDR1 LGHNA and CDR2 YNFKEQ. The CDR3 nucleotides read TGTGCCAGCAGCCCTTCTAAGGGACAGGCCTCCGAGCAGTACTTC. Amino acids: CASSPSKGQASEQYF.

CDR3 region: CASSLGTGGRDEAFF. CDR3 nucleotide sequence: TGTGCCAGCAGCTTAGGGACAGGGGGCAGGGATGAAGCTTTCTTT. The chain is built from TRBV7-6 and TRBJ1-1; 11 bases are shared with TRBD1. Trimming cost V 1 base and J 7 bases; bases outside gene matches: 5. The CDR3 sequence is 15 residues long. Looked up from germline, CDR1 is SGHVS and CDR2 is FNYEAQ.

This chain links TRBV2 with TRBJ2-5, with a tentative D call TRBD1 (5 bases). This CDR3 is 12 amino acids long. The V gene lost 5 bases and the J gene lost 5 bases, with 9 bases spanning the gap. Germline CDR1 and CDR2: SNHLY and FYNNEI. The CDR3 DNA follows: TGTGCCAGCAGTACCGCAGGGGAGACCCAGTACTTC. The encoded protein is CASSTAGETQYF.

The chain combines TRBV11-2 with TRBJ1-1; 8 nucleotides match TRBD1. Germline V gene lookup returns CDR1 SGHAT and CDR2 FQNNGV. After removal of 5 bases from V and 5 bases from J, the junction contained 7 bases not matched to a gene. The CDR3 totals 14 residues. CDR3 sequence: CASSRGQGGTEAFF. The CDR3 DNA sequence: TGTGCCAGCAGCCGCGGACAGGGAGGTACTGAAGCTTTCTTT.

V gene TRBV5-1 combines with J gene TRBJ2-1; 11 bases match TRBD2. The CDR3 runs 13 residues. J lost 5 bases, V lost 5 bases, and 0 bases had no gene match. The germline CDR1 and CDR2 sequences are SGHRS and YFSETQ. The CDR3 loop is CASRTSGDNEQFF. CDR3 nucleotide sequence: TGCGCCAGCAGGACTAGCGGGGACAATGAGCAGTTCTTC.

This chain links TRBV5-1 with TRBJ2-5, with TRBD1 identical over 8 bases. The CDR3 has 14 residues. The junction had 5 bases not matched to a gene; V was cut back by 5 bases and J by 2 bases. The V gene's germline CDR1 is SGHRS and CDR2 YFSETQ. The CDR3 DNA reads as TGCGCCAGCAGAGCCACAGGGGGGCAAGAGACCCAGTACTTC. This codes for CASRATGGQETQYF. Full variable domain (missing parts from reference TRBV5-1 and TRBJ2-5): KAGVTQTPRYLIKTRGQQVTLSCSPISGHRSVSWYQQTPGQGLQFLFEYFSETQRNKGNFPGRFSGRQFSNSRSEMNVSTLELGDSALYLCASRATGGQETQYFGPGTRLLVL.

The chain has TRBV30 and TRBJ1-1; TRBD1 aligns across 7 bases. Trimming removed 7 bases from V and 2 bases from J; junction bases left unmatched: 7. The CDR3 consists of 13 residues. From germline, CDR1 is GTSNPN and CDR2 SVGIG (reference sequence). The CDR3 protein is CASSWTGNTEAFF. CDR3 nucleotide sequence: TGTGCCTCGTCTTGGACAGGTAACACTGAAGCTTTCTTT.

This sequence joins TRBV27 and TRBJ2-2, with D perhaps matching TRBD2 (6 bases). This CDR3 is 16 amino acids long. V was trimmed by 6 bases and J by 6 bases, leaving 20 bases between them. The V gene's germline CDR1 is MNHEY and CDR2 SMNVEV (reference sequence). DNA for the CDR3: TGTGCCAGCAGAGCCTTGGCGGGTTGGGGGGCCGGGGAGCTGTTTTTT. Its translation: CASRALAGWGAGELFF.

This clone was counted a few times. The chain's CDR3 is CSVGLAGLDQYF. In DNA, the CDR3 is TGCAGCGTCGGACTAGCGGGATTGGACCAGTACTTC. This chain uses TRBV29-1 with TRBJ2-7, with 12 bases identical to TRBD2. The junction had 7 bases not matched to a gene; V was cut back by 6 bases and J by 10 bases. This CDR3 comprises 12 residues. Germline CDR1 and CDR2: SQVTM and ANQGSEA.

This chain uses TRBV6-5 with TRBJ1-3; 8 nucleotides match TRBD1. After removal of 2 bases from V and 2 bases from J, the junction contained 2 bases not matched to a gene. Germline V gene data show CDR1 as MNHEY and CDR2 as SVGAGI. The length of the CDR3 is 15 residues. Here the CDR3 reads CASSYNRGTGNTIYF. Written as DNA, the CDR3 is TGTGCCAGCAGTTACAACAGGGGGACTGGAAACACCATATATTTT.

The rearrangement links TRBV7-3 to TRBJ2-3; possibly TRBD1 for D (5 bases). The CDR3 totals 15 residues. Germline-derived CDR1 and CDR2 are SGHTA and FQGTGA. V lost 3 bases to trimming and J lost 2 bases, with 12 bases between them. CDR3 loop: CASSFQQGPTDTQYF. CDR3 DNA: TGTGCCAGCAGCTTTCAGCAGGGTCCCACAGATACGCAGTATTTT.

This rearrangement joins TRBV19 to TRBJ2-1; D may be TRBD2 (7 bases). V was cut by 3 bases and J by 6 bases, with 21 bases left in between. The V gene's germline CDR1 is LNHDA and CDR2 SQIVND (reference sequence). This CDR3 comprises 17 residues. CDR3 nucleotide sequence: TGTGCCAGTAGTATCAGGGGACGAGCCGGGACTACCAATGAGCAGTTCTTC. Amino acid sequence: CASSIRGRAGTTNEQFF.

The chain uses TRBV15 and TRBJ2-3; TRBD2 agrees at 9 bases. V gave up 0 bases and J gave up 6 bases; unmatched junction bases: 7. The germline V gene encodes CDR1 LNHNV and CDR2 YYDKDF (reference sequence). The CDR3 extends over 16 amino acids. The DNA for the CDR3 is TGTGCCACCAGCAGAGACCTAGCGGGAAGGGGGGATACGCAGTATTTT. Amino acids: CATSRDLAGRGDTQYF.

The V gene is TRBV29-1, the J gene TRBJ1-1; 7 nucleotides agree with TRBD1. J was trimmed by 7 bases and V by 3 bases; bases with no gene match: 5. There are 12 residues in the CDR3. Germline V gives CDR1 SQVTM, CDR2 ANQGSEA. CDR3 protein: CSVEGQSVEAFF. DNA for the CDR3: TGCAGCGTTGAGGGACAGTCAGTTGAAGCTTTCTTT.